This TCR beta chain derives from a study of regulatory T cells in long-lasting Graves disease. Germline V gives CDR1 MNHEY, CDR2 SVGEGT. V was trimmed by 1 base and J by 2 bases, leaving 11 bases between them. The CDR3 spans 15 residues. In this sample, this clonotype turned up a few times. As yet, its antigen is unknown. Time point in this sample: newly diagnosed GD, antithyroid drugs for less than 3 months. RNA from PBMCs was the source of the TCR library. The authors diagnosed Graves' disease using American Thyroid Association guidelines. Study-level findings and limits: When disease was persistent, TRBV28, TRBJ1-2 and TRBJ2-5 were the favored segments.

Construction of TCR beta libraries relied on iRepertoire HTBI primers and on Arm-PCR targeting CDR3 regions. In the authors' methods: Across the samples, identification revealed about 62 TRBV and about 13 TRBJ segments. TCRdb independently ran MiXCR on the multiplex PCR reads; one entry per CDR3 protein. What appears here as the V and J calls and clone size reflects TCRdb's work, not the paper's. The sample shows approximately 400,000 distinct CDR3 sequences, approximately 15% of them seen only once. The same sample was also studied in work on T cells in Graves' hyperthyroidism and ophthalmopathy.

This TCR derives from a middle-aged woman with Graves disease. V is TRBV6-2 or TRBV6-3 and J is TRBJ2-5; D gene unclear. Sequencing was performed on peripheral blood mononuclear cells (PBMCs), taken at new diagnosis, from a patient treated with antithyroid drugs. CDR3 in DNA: TGTGCCAGCAGTTACTGGGAACCGAGACAAGAGACCCAGTACTTC. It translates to CASSYWEPRQETQYF.